What follows describes a single T cell receptor beta chain. The participants were between about 18 and 90 years old and came from roughly 25 US areas. Cohort allocation depended upon clinical history that participants reported. In Cohort 3, a recovered donor had either two negative PCRs, clearance, or symptom resolution. The sample originates from a study of blood T cell repertoires in COVID-19. In the study overall: Acute and convalescent COVID-19 specimens originated in the United States, Italy and Spain.

The CDR3 contains 13 residues. Germline V gives CDR1 SGHVS, CDR2 FQNEAQ. Trimming cost V 5 bases and J 8 bases, with 15 bases left between them. Data came from immunoSEQ multiplex PCR; TCRdb stores just in-frame clones and leaves some out. The table includes roughly 520,000 clones, more than 75% detected once. Material: PBMCs or T cells enriched from blood (not recorded which). This TCR derives from a woman in her 40s who had recovered from COVID-19. V is TRBV7-8 and J is TRBJ1-1; D remains ambiguous. CDR3 coding DNA: TGTGCCAGCAGCCGAGGAAGAGGATTCGAAGCTTTCTTT. Its translation: CASSRGRGFEAFF.